The 8 T cell receptor beta chains below come from one sample, sequenced in a study of T-cell memory formation after mild COVID-19. One entry per CDR3 protein results from TCRdb running MiXCR on the 5' RACE reads. The sample contains a few hundred thousand distinct CDR3 sequences, 14% of which appear only once. Sequencing input: PBMCs or a T cell subset sorted from them (not recorded which). Source of these receptors: a man aged 18 to 30 who had mild COVID-19 (a few samples of this study predate the infection). Cell type and time point are not known.

This clonotype was counted a few times. The chain uses TRBV5-1 and TRBJ2-7; D may be TRBD2 (6 bases). This CDR3 has 15 residues. Looked up from germline, CDR1 is SGHRS and CDR2 is YFSETQ. The V and J ends lost 3 bases and 4 bases respectively, with 17 bases between them. Here the CDR3 DNA reads TGCGCCAGCAGCTGGAACCCTGCCGGGGGTTACGAGCAGTACTTC. Translated, it gives CASSWNPAGGYEQYF.

This chain joins TRBV4-1 and TRBJ2-7; D perhaps matches TRBD1 (6 bases). Germline V gene data show CDR1 as MGHRA and CDR2 as YSYEKL. This CDR3 has 15 residues. Trimming removed 4 bases from V and 2 bases from J, with 15 bases in between. In nucleotides, the CDR3 is TGCGCCAGCAGCCTGGGGGCCGGGATAACCTACGAGCAGTACGTC. This codes for CASSLGAGITYEQYV.

This clonotype was found many times. The chain carries TRBV6-5 and TRBJ1-1; D gene ambiguous. The CDR3 runs 13 residues. Germline loops: CDR1 MNHEY, CDR2 SVGAGI. V was shortened by 2 bases and J by 10 bases, with 14 bases between the two germline ends. In nucleotides, the CDR3 is TGTGCCAGCAGTTACCGTGTGGGTGGAGCAGCTTTCTTT. This sequence encodes CASSYRVGGAAFF.

V is TRBV20-1 and J is TRBJ2-2; D unclear. Trimming left V 4 bases short and J 0 bases short, with 9 bases between. CDR1 and CDR2 (germline): DFQATT, SNEGSKA (reference sequence). This CDR3 spans 14 amino acids. CDR3 coding DNA: TGCAGTGCTATTACATTACCGAACACCGGGGAGCTGTTTTTT. This gives the protein CSAITLPNTGELFF.

This clonotype occurred a few times. The rearrangement uses TRBV20-1 and TRBJ2-3; 7 bases agree with TRBD1. The germline V gene encodes CDR1 DFQATT and CDR2 SNEGSKA (reference sequence). After removal of 7 bases from V and 8 bases from J, the junction contained 12 bases not matched to a gene. The CDR3 runs to 13 residues. CDR3 loop: CSGPGQQRSTQYF. CDR3 DNA sequence: TGCAGTGGGCCGGGACAGCAAAGGAGTACGCAGTATTTT.

This chain links TRBV12-3 or TRBV12-4 with TRBJ2-3; D is undetermined. Deletions cut 2 bases from V and 4 bases from J, with 7 bases between. The CDR3 sequence is 13 residues long. CDR3 sequence (DNA): TGTGCCAGCAGTTTATCTACGCCAGATACGCAGTATTTT. Protein: CASSLSTPDTQYF.

In its sample, this clonotype was seen many times. The rearrangement uses TRBV20-1 and TRBJ2-1; 9 bases match TRBD1. Germline V CDR1 and CDR2: DFQATT, SNEGSKA (reference sequence). The V gene end was trimmed by 4 bases and the J gene end by 3 bases; junction bases not matched to a gene: 10. This CDR3 spans 16 amino acids. The CDR3 reads CSAKDRGVFLYNEQFF. The CDR3 DNA is TGCAGTGCTAAGGACAGGGGAGTTTTCCTCTACAATGAGCAGTTCTTC.

The chain links TRBV11-2 to TRBJ1-3, with 8 bases matching TRBD1. The CDR3 consists of 15 residues. Germline CDR1 reads SGHAT; CDR2 reads FQNNGV. V was pared by 1 base and J by 5 bases, with 4 bases of the junction left unmatched. The CDR3 protein is CASSLAGGWRNTIYF. The DNA of the CDR3 is TGTGCCAGCAGCTTAGCAGGGGGCTGGAGAAACACCATATATTTT. Complete variable domain (other parts from reference TRBV11-2 and TRBJ1-3): EAGVAQSPRYKIIEKRQSVAFWCNPISGHATLYWYQQILGQGPKLLIQFQNNGVVDDSQLPKDRFSAERLKGVDSTLKIQPAKLEDSAVYLCASSLAGGWRNTIYFGEGSWLTVV.